Described below is a single T cell receptor beta chain sequence and its context. The CDR3 runs to 13 residues. Per germline, CDR1 GTSNPN and CDR2 SVGIG (reference sequence). Trimming cost V 4 bases and J 8 bases, with 14 bases left between them. Sequenced by immunoSEQ multiplex PCR; TCRdb stores in-frame clones only, minus some. This sample carries 100,000 or so clones, 82% of them seen once, and the ten largest clones take approximately 15%. The record originates from a study of blood T cell repertoires in COVID-19. The TCR sequence derives from a woman of 80 years or more with acute or convalescent COVID-19. Material: peripheral blood. This rearrangement joins TRBV30 to TRBJ1-4, with D possibly TRBD1 on 6 matching bases. The CDR3 is CAWNNRDQEKLFF. CDR3 sequence (DNA): TGTGCCTGGAATAACAGGGATCAGGAAAAACTGTTTTTT.